This T cell receptor beta chain was identified in a study of post-analysis software for immune sequencing data (dated by TCRdb to 2014 to 2015). Looking at the study overall: The recorded disease courses included relapsing-remitting, secondary progressive and progressive-relapsing multiple sclerosis, and some patients had no subtype annotation. The patient repertoires were compared against approximately ten previously published healthy control repertoires obtained from donors aged 6 to 25 years. A subset of samples was prepared in parallel using single-end sample barcoding, then pooled and co-amplified after Illumina adapter ligation. General findings and caveats noted by the study authors: Compared with controls, multiple sclerosis patients had significantly lower normalized Chao1 diversity, a finding suggesting substantial peripheral T-cell clonal expansion. Direct clustering with F measure showed strong co-clustering of samples prepared in the same batch, prompting a batch-effect correction. The multiple sclerosis patient group was slightly younger than the control group. Patients showed significantly higher frequencies than controls for roughly five TRBV segments, among them TRBV5-6, TRBV5-1 and TRBV20-1.

To demonstrate the VDJtools post-analysis software, the study profiled TCR beta repertoires from the peripheral blood of 10 to 15 young patients with multiple sclerosis. Multiple sclerosis patients were children and adolescents aged about 6 to 15 years. The library was built by means of PCR. Sequencing was carried out with an Illumina HiSeq 2500. Unique molecular identifiers were incorporated into TCR beta cDNA libraries to reduce PCR and sequencing biases. Per 1 to 10 million input T cells, 500,000 or so cDNA molecules were obtained, such that each molecule approximated one T cell. The same protocol used for the earlier healthy control dataset was applied to prepare and sequence the patient libraries. Within a given batch, samples were prepared together, multiplexed and sequenced on the same HiSeq lane. The paper's data handling went like this. Raw barcoded reads were processed with MIGEC, discarding single-read molecular identifier groups before consensus assembly and CDR3 extraction. Clonotype tables were post-analysed with VDJtools, and diversity was normalized by down-sampling all datasets to the smallest sample size. Repertoire overlap clustering matched CDR3 amino acid but not nucleotide sequences to correct batch-related cross-sample contamination. In-frame beta chains were kept once TCRdb had trimmed the public reads at Q25 with fastp and called clones with MiXCR. Every entry covers one CDR3 protein and lists the most common genes and DNA from its rows. The V and J calls follow TCRdb's processing rather than the paper's. In this sample the table shows some 690,000 distinct CDR3 sequences, approximately 60% of which occur a single time. The ten largest clones add up to around 11% of the sample.

Notes on this clonotype: There is no known antigen for this receptor. No base quality values were provided; no much bigger clone lies one nucleotide off.

Relative to germline, V is 4 bases shorter and J is 2 bases shorter, with 16 bases between their ends. CDR1 and CDR2 are read off the germline V gene as SGHRS and YFSETQ. CDR3 length: 15 amino acids, cysteine to phenylalanine. The only DNA kept is the CDR3, 45 bases in frame from the first base. The sequence links TRBV5-1 to TRBJ2-7; the D gene is perhaps TRBD1 or TRBD2, each of them matching over 6 bases. The clonotype was recovered from a girl aged 2 to 9 with multiple sclerosis. The specimen sequenced was blood. The CDR3 region reads CASSPQGTGAYEQYF. In nucleotide form, the sequence is TGCGCCAGCAGCCCCCAGGGGACTGGGGCCTACGAGCAGTACTTC.